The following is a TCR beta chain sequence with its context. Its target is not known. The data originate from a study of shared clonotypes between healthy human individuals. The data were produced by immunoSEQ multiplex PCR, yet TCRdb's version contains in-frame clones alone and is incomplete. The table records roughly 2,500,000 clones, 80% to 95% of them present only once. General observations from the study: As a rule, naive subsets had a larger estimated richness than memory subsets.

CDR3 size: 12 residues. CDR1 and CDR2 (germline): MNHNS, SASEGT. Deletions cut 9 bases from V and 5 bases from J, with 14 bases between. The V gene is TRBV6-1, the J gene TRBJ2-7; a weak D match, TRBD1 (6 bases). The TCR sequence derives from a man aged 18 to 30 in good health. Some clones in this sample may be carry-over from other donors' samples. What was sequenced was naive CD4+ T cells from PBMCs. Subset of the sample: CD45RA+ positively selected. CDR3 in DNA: TGTGCCAGACCAGGGGTCTCACACGAGCAGTACTTC. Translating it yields CARPGVSHEQYF.